Shown below are 20 T cell receptor beta chains from a single sample sequenced in a study of blood T cell repertoires in COVID-19. Method: immunoSEQ multiplex PCR; TCRdb's copy keeps in-frame clones and lacks some. The table shows approximately 100,000 clones, with roughly 81% occurring only once. Sequencing input: peripheral blood. These receptors were taken from a human donor in a cohort sampled during active COVID-19.

This clone was counted between two and nine times. The CDR3 sequence is CASRGVAGYLTDTQYF. CDR3 sequence (DNA): TGTGCCAGCAGGGGGGTAGCGGGATACCTCACAGATACGCAGTATTTT. V usage is TRBV6-6 and J usage is TRBJ2-3; 8 bases line up with TRBD2. CDR1 and CDR2 from the germline V gene are MNHNY and SVGAGI (reference sequence). This CDR3 has 16 residues. The V gene end was trimmed by 6 bases and the J gene end by 2 bases; junction bases not matched to a gene: 10.

This chain's CDR3 is CASSFPRSGGLYEQYF. The CDR3 DNA is TGTGCCAGCAGTTTCCCCCGTTCCGGGGGTCTATACGAGCAGTACTTC. The chain has TRBV28 and TRBJ2-7, with a possible D match to TRBD2 (6 bases). The CDR3 spans 16 residues. Trimming left V 3 bases short and J 4 bases short, with 19 bases between. The germline V gene has CDR1 MDHEN and CDR2 SYDVKM. Together with reference TRBV28 and TRBJ2-7, the CDR3 gives the full variable domain: DVKVTQSSRYLVKRTGEKVFLECVQDMDHENMFWYRQDPGLGLRLIYFSYDVKMKEKGDIPEGYSVSREKKERFSLILESASTNQTSMYLCASSFPRSGGLYEQYFGPGTRLTVT.

The V gene is TRBV6-6, the J gene TRBJ2-2, with 7 nucleotides matching TRBD1. Germline CDR1 and CDR2: MNHNY and SVGAGI (reference sequence). The trim removed 5 bases at V and 2 bases at J, leaving 5 bases unmatched. The CDR3 contains 15 residues. As DNA, the CDR3 is TGTGCCAGCAGTCGCCGACAGGGCAACACCGGGGAGCTGTTTTTT. The encoded protein is CASSRRQGNTGELFF.

This clone appeared a single time. This chain links TRBV21-1 with TRBJ1-1; the D segment call TRBD1 is taken from the table without a DNA check. TRBV21-1 is assigned pseudogene status. The CDR3 extends over 16 amino acids. The CDR3 is CASSSRQGAGNTEAFF. CDR3 nucleotide sequence: TGTGCCAGCAGCAGCAGACAGGGGGCGGGGAACACTGAAGCTTTCTTT.

This sequence joins TRBV12-5 and TRBJ2-4; D uncertain. The CDR3 has 13 amino acids. Trimming left V 5 bases short and J 6 bases short, with 11 bases between. The V gene's germline CDR1 is LGHNT and CDR2 FRNRAP. DNA for the CDR3: TGTGCTAGTGGTCCGGTTTATGGAAACATTCAGTACTTC. It translates to CASGPVYGNIQYF. The complete variable domain, with remaining parts taken from reference TRBV12-5 and TRBJ2-4, reads DARVTQTPRHKVTEMGQEVTMRCQPILGHNTVFWYRQTMMQGLELLAYFRNRAPLDDSGMPKDRFSAEMPDATLATLKIQPSEPRDSAVYFCASGPVYGNIQYFGAGTRLSVL.

This chain joins TRBV5-4 and TRBJ2-7; 7 nucleotides line up with TRBD1. This CDR3 comprises 14 residues. The junction had 4 bases not matched to a gene; V was cut back by 4 bases and J by 0 bases. Looked up from germline, CDR1 is SGHNT and CDR2 is YYREEE (reference sequence). CDR3 DNA: TGTGCCAGCAGCAACGGACAGGTCTCCTACGAGCAGTACTTC. Amino acids: CASSNGQVSYEQYF.

The rearrangement joins TRBV29-1 to TRBJ2-7; TRBD1 aligns across 9 bases. V was pared by 2 bases and J by 3 bases, with 11 bases of the junction left unmatched. The CDR3 length is 16 residues. In germline, CDR1 is SQVTM, CDR2 ANQGSEA. CDR3: CSVELGRAGQGYEQYF. In DNA form, the CDR3 reads TGCAGCGTTGAACTTGGTCGGGCGGGACAGGGCTACGAGCAGTACTTC.

This clone was counted once. The chain couples TRBV12-3 or TRBV12-4 to TRBJ2-1; 7 bases match TRBD1. There are 13 residues in the CDR3. Trimming at V came to 5 bases and at J to 4 bases, leaving 2 bases not matched to a gene. DNA of the CDR3: TGTGCCAGCAGTCCGACAGGGTACAATGAGCAGTTCTTC. Translated, it gives CASSPTGYNEQFF.

The rearrangement joins TRBV11-2 to TRBJ2-3; TRBD2 matches 13 bases. Germline values: CDR1 SGHAT, CDR2 FQNNGV. This CDR3 has 17 amino acids. V lost 5 bases to trimming and J lost 1 base; unmatched junction nucleotides: 6. The CDR3 bases are TGTGCCAGCAGCCCCGGACTAGCGGGGGCCCGCACAGATACGCAGTATTTT. It codes for CASSPGLAGARTDTQYF. The full variable domain, its missing parts supplied by reference TRBV11-2 and TRBJ2-3, is EAGVAQSPRYKIIEKRQSVAFWCNPISGHATLYWYQQILGQGPKLLIQFQNNGVVDDSQLPKDRFSAERLKGVDSTLKIQPAKLEDSAVYLCASSPGLAGARTDTQYFGPGTRLTVL.

The CDR3 DNA reads TGTGCCAGCCACCCCACCTGGACAGGGCTTACCTCCTACGAGCAGTACTTC. This translates into CASHPTWTGLTSYEQYF. The rearrangement uses TRBV21-1 and TRBJ2-7; the table assigns TRBD1, which was not confirmed against the DNA. TRBV21-1 is marked as a pseudogene. The CDR3 runs to 17 residues.

The rearrangement joins TRBV27 to TRBJ1-2; no reliable D call. The CDR3 has 15 amino acids. Per germline, CDR1 MNHEY and CDR2 SMNVEV (reference sequence). The V end lost 4 bases, the J end lost 2 bases, and 14 bases lay between the germline ends. CDR3 protein: CASSSGREANYGYTF. The CDR3 DNA sequence: TGTGCCAGCAGTTCTGGGAGGGAGGCCAACTATGGCTACACCTTC.

This clone was detected a few times. Here the CDR3 DNA reads TGTGCCAGCAGTAAGGACAGGGGATCCTATGGCTACACCTTC. Amino acid sequence: CASSKDRGSYGYTF. This sequence joins TRBV6-4 and TRBJ1-2; 9 bases line up with TRBD1. Germline-derived CDR1 and CDR2 are MRHNA and SNTAGT. Trimming cost V 5 bases and J 4 bases; bases outside gene matches: 5. The CDR3 runs to 14 residues.

The chain couples TRBV6-5 to TRBJ2-7; 8 bases agree with TRBD1. This CDR3 comprises 15 residues. V lost 6 bases to trimming and J lost 1 base; unmatched junction nucleotides: 8. Germline CDR1 and CDR2: MNHEY and SVGAGI. CDR3 nucleotides: TGTGCCAGCAGACCACAGGGGGAATTATCCTACGAGCAGTACTTC. Translated: CASRPQGELSYEQYF.

The genes are TRBV9 and TRBJ2-6; 9 bases match TRBD1. The CDR3 covers 16 residues. Germline V lookup: CDR1 SGDLS, CDR2 YYNGEE. The ends lost 5 bases at V and 1 base at J; junction bases unmatched: 4. CDR3: CASRPGQGSGANVLTF. As DNA, the CDR3 is TGTGCCAGCAGGCCGGGACAGGGATCTGGGGCCAACGTCCTGACTTTC.

The V and J genes are TRBV9 and TRBJ2-2; 7 nucleotides line up with TRBD1. There are 17 residues in the CDR3. The J segment lost 6 bases and the V segment lost 4 bases, leaving 15 bases of the junction unmatched. The germline gives CDR1 SGDLS, CDR2 YYNGEE. The CDR3 region is CASSPFAGGAGSGELFF. As DNA, the CDR3 is TGTGCCAGCAGCCCCTTCGCAGGGGGAGCAGGTTCCGGGGAGCTGTTTTTT. The full variable domain, with the rest looked up from reference TRBV9 and TRBJ2-2, is DSGVTQTPKHLITATGQRVTLRCSPRSGDLSVYWYQQSLDQGLQFLIQYYNGEERAKGNILERFSAQQFPDLHSELNLSSLELGDSALYFCASSPFAGGAGSGELFFGEGSRLTVL.

This chain uses TRBV7-9 with TRBJ2-7; 9 positions match TRBD1. This CDR3 has 14 amino acids. V shed 3 bases and J 3 bases; nucleotides not matched to a gene: 3. Germline loops: CDR1 SEHNR, CDR2 FQNEAQ (reference sequence). The CDR3 DNA reads TGTGCCAGCAGCTTTTGGGACAGGGACTACGAGCAGTACTTC. It yields the protein CASSFWDRDYEQYF. Together with reference TRBV7-9 and TRBJ2-7, the CDR3 gives the full variable domain: DTGVSQNPRHKITKRGQNVTFRCDPISEHNRLYWYRQTLGQGPEFLTYFQNEAQLEKSRLLSDRFSAERPKGSFSTLEIQRTEQGDSAMYLCASSFWDRDYEQYFGPGTRLTVT.

The V and J genes are TRBV18 and TRBJ1-1; TRBD1 matches at 7 bases. J was trimmed by 4 bases and V by 0 bases; bases with no gene match: 8. The CDR3 has 16 residues. Germline V gives CDR1 KGHSH, CDR2 LQKENI. CDR3 loop: CASSPPSAAGGTEAFF. For the CDR3, the DNA is TGTGCCAGCTCACCACCATCCGCAGCAGGGGGCACTGAAGCTTTCTTT.

This clone was observed a single time. This chain links TRBV7-2 with TRBJ2-1; 14 bases match TRBD2. This CDR3 has 16 amino acids. Germline V CDR1 and CDR2: SGHTA, FQGNSA. V shed 5 bases, J shed 6 bases, and the junction held 6 bases outside the gene matches. CDR3 in amino acids: CASSLRTSGRPNEQFF. The CDR3 nucleotides read TGTGCCAGCAGCCTACGGACTAGCGGGAGGCCCAATGAGCAGTTCTTC.

This chain links TRBV19 with TRBJ2-7; perhaps TRBD2 as D (5 bases). V dropped 5 bases and J dropped 5 bases, with 16 bases sitting between them. The CDR3 runs 14 residues. CDR1 is LNHDA, CDR2 SQIVND, per germline (reference sequence). The CDR3, as DNA: TGTGCCAGTAGTCAAGTCGGGGTACAAGACGAGCAGTACTTC. Amino acids: CASSQVGVQDEQYF.

The chain combines TRBV30 with TRBJ2-5; 9 nucleotides agree with TRBD1. With V trimmed by 2 bases and J by 7 bases, 8 bases remained unmatched. CDR3 length: 14 residues. Germline lookup yields CDR1 GTSNPN and CDR2 SVGIG (reference sequence). The CDR3 sequence is CAWSYRGLGGTQYF. For the CDR3, the DNA is TGTGCCTGGAGTTACAGGGGGCTAGGGGGGACCCAGTACTTC.